This T cell receptor (beta chain) appears in the sequencing data of a study of T cell responses to AZD1222 COVID-19 vaccine (dated by TCRdb to about 2021). Study-wide context: TCR sequencing was performed for about 250 trial participants, of whom about 210 were given two doses of AZD1222 and some 26 were given two doses of MenACWY control vaccine. Trial participants were enrolled by age into 18-55, 56-69 and 70-plus year subgroups, with around 150, 28 and 57 TCR-sequenced participants respectively.

The sample's time point label is to be understood as: about 28 days (+/-7) after the second vaccine dose. AZD1222 recipients with second doses at about 4 weeks or about 12 weeks were pooled, because spike-specific TCR depth and breadth did not differ between schedules. Samples from vaccinated people were obtained from the UK trials COV001 and COV002, which included a single-blind randomized controlled phase 2/3 trial of AZD1222 (ChAdOx1 nCoV-19) in healthy adults. For TCRbeta chain sequencing, PBMC samples from trial participants were taken at day 0 and at day 28 after the second dose. Including the terminal cysteine and phenylalanine, the CDR3 comprises 15 residues. Only CDR3 DNA is held: 45 bases, read in frame from base 1. V is clipped by 2 bases and J by 0 bases, and the sequence between their germline boundaries is 11 bases long. Via the germline V gene, CDR1 is SGHVS and CDR2 FQNEAQ. The CDR3 regions of human TCRbeta chains were analyzed by immunosequencing. The source study handled its data this way. Repertoire TCRs were checked for matches against a reference library of SARS-CoV-2-specific TCRs that had been generated using the MIRA antigen-specificity platform. Breadth was defined as the fraction of unique TCRs that were SARS-CoV-2-associated. Depth was defined as the fraction of total T cells that were SARS-CoV-2-associated. Using the MIRA data, each spike-specific TCR was mapped to the spike region that the TCR reacts to and placed in a CD4 or CD8 class. Log10-transformed breadth and depth values were compared by one-way ANOVA with Sidak's multiple comparisons tests. TCRdb took this table from immuneACCESS and kept in-frame rearrangements with V and J called. Such tables lack part of the clones; where checked against another copy, unresolved V genes explain under half of the gap, and the rest is unexplained. V and J calls and clone size are given by that table; D and trimming were obtained from the DNA. Counted in this sample were tens of thousands of clones; around 90% of them appeared once. The ten largest clonotypes hold 5% of the sample.

Of note for this clone: Its antigen remains unidentified. No qualities accompany the bases; no much larger clone lies one base away.

Overall results and qualifications from the work: A significant rise in spike-specific TCR breadth and depth was observed after two AZD1222 doses relative to day 0 and relative to MenACWY recipients. Participants were mostly white British, with more females than males. The authors suggested clonal diversity may have been underestimated. Conclusions about previously exposed vaccinees were limited because only a handful of AZD1222 recipients were SARS-CoV-2 seropositive at baseline. Reportedly, almost half of the unique spike-specific TCRs recognized epitopes lying outside the regions that are mutated in the B.1.351 and B.1.1.7 variants. Vaccine-associated CD4 TCRs spanned the whole spike protein, with dominant responses in regions 160-218 and 743-854. No day 14 peak-response samples were available, so repertoires were characterized only after the peak T cell response. In the small 56-69-year group, the increase in depth fell short of significance, most likely because of low power.

Here the sequenced sample was peripheral blood, taken 28 days after the second AZD1222 dose. The chain uses TRBV7-8 and TRBJ2-7, with an unclear D gene assignment. The sequence derives from an adult who received the AZD1222 COVID-19 vaccine. The DNA is TGTGCCAGCAGCTTAAGGCGTGTCCTCTCCTACGAGCAGTACTTC. This gives the protein CASSLRRVLSYEQYF.